The TCR beta chain described here comes from a study of cytomegalovirus exposure and HLA in healthy donors. The overall study: The Caucasian-associated ancestry cluster contained 81% of the 398 genotyped donors.

Study-wide points: Common viral pathogens seemed, in a later analysis, to connect with several of the most significant clusters. The study flagged about 160 TCR beta chains as cytomegalovirus-associated. Other equally common chains were less clonally expanded than HLA-associated TCR beta chains, a later analysis showed.

Germline CDR1 reads MDHEN; CDR2 reads SYDVKM. CDR3 length equals 17 residues. Trimming left V 4 bases short and J 7 bases short, with 26 bases between. With 60 Vbeta and 13 Jbeta primers, the PCR was carried out. Here immunoSEQ multiplex PCR was the method, and the copy in TCRdb shows in-frame clones only, minus some. The table records some 150,000 clones, roughly four fifths of them present only once. A note on this clone: The antigen is undetermined.

The sequence was obtained from a female donor in good health and CMV-seronegative. Sample: PBMCs. The chain uses TRBV28 and TRBJ2-7; D is perhaps TRBD2 (7 bases). CDR3 coding DNA: TGTGCCAGCAGTTGGTTATCTGGGGGGGCCGGTTTGTGGGAGCAGTACTTC. The encoded protein is CASSWLSGGAGLWEQYF.